Each of the 2 T cell receptor beta chains below was sequenced from the same sample in a study of blood T cell repertoires in COVID-19. Clones were sequenced by immunoSEQ multiplex PCR, and TCRdb holds only the in-frame ones, with some missing. The sample lists under 200,000 clones, approximately 83% seen once, with 1.5% in the top ten. Sequenced: peripheral blood. These TCRs come from a human donor in a cohort sampled during active COVID-19.

The rearrangement uses TRBV9 and TRBJ2-5; 11 nucleotides line up with TRBD2. The V gene end was trimmed by 0 bases and the J gene end by 2 bases; junction bases not matched to a gene: 9. Germline CDR1 is SGDLS and CDR2 is YYNGEE. CDR3 length equals 18 residues. The DNA of the CDR3 is TGTGCCAGCAGCGTAGAAAGTCTAGCGGGGGGACATCAAGAGACCCAGTACTTC. It encodes CASSVESLAGGHQETQYF.

Here the CDR3 reads CASSSLQGQTQYF. CDR3 in DNA: TGTGCCAGCAGCTCGTTACAGGGCCAGACCCAGTACTTC. J is TRBJ2-5 and V is TRBV7-2, with a tentative D call TRBD1 (6 bases). The CDR3 runs 13 residues. V was clipped by 4 bases and J by 6 bases, with 12 bases between them. Germline V CDR1 and CDR2: SGHTA, FQGNSA.